These 29 T cell receptor beta chains share one sample of origin, sequenced in a study of T-cell reconstitution after alpha-beta-depleted transplantation in children. TCRbeta library construction was performed incorporating unique molecular identifiers. TCRdb analysed the PCR reads with MiXCR anew, one entry per CDR3 protein. The sample gives 670,000 or so distinct CDR3 sequences, around 13% of which show up once; roughly 0.84% is in the top ten. The sample was PBMCs, taken before TCRalphabeta/CD19-depleted stem cell transplant. Receptors were obtained from a girl aged 2 to 9 with congenital amegakaryocytic thrombocytopenia, due to receive a stem cell transplant.

V is TRBV12-3 or TRBV12-4 and J is TRBJ2-7; TRBD1 matches 9 bases. The CDR3 has 15 amino acids. Trimming at V came to 5 bases and at J to 3 bases, leaving 8 bases not matched to a gene. The CDR3 coding sequence is TGTGCCAGCAGTCTCAGGACAGGGGAAAACTACGAGCAGTACTTC. Translated, it gives CASSLRTGENYEQYF.

Of note for this clonotype: The junction departs from the called germline gene at one end, perhaps through a read error. This rearrangement joins TRBV4-1 to TRBJ2-5; 12 bases match TRBD2. The germline CDR1 and CDR2 sequences are MGHRA and YSYEKL. The CDR3 length is 15 residues. In nucleotides, the CDR3 is TGCGCCAGCAGCCCGACTAGCGGGAGTAGAGAGACCCAGCACTTC. Translated, it gives CASSPTSGSRETQHF.

The sample holds a few counts of this clonotype. The chain joins TRBV29-1 to TRBJ2-1; 7 positions match TRBD2. Germline CDR1 is SQVTM and CDR2 is ANQGSEA. The CDR3 runs 12 residues. V dropped 6 bases and J dropped 6; count of bases not matched to a gene: 5. The CDR3 coding sequence is TGCAGCGTCGGACTAGTTCGCAATGAGCAGTTCTTC. Its protein product is CSVGLVRNEQFF.

The chain combines TRBV7-9 with TRBJ2-1; D is perhaps TRBD1 or TRBD2 (5 bases each). The ends were cut back, 3 bases at V and 5 bases at J, with 17 bases in the middle. From germline, CDR1 is SEHNR and CDR2 FQNEAQ (reference sequence). This CDR3 is built from 16 residues. DNA for the CDR3: TGTGCCAGCAGCTTGGGGGACCGTGGGAATCACAATGAGCAGTTCTTC. This codes for CASSLGDRGNHNEQFF.

This clonotype was observed at least ten times. This chain joins TRBV7-9 and TRBJ1-2; D unclear. The CDR3 has 11 residues. The germline V and J ends were trimmed by 5 bases and 5 bases, with 6 bases remaining between them. Germline-derived CDR1 and CDR2 are SEHNR and FQNEAQ (reference sequence). CDR3 DNA: TGTGCCAGCAGCCCCTTTTATGGCTACACCTTC. As protein: CASSPFYGYTF.

V and J are TRBV5-5 and TRBJ1-5; no definite D call. Trimming took off 0 bases at V and 7 bases at J, with 14 bases between the two ends. Germline assignment: CDR1 SGHKS and CDR2 YYEKEE (reference sequence). CDR3 length: 15 amino acids. The CDR3 spells CASSLDPVRVQPQHF. CDR3 in DNA: TGTGCCAGCAGCTTGGATCCTGTGAGGGTCCAGCCCCAGCATTTT.

This clonotype has ten or more counts. The chain joins TRBV5-1 to TRBJ2-1; a possible D gene is TRBD1 (6 bases). This CDR3 has 16 residues. Trimming removed 0 bases from V and 7 bases from J, with 17 bases in between. Germline CDR1 is SGHRS and CDR2 is YFSETQ. The CDR3 coding sequence is TGCGCCAGCAGCTTGGCCAGGGGAGTAGGTATAAATGAGCAGTTCTTC. It translates to CASSLARGVGINEQFF.

A word on this clonotype: At one boundary the junction diverges from the germline segment, which might be a read error. The rearrangement links TRBV5-1 to TRBJ1-1, with D maybe TRBD1 (6 bases). From germline, CDR1 is SGHRS and CDR2 YFSETQ. This CDR3 region has 14 residues. The CDR3 coding sequence is TGCGCCAGCAGCTTAAGGGGAGGGGACACTGAAGCTTTGTTT. Residues: CASSLRGGDTEALF.

This clonotype was detected ten times or more. The DNA of the CDR3 is TGCAGTGCTAACCCCCCCCGCGGTTCGACCTACGAGCAGTACTTC. Encoded protein: CSANPPRGSTYEQYF. The chain carries TRBV20-1 and TRBJ2-7; unclear D gene. Germline V gene data show CDR1 as DFQATT and CDR2 as SNEGSKA (reference sequence). Trimming removed 4 bases at V and 2 bases at J, with 18 bases between. The CDR3 sequence is 15 residues long.

This clonotype was observed many times. The J gene is TRBJ2-5, the V gene TRBV5-1, with D maybe TRBD1 (6 bases). The CDR3 contains 16 residues. V lost 0 bases to trimming and J lost 7 bases, with 19 bases between them. Germline V lookup: CDR1 SGHRS, CDR2 YFSETQ. CDR3 sequence reads: CASSLVVTGPYGTQYF. The CDR3 DNA reads as TGCGCCAGCAGCTTGGTTGTGACAGGACCGTATGGGACCCAGTACTTC.

The gene calls are TRBV30 and TRBJ1-1; a possible D gene is TRBD1 (6 bases). Trimming shortened V by 0 bases and J by 5 bases, and 13 bases separated the two germline ends. This CDR3 comprises 14 residues. Germline loops: CDR1 GTSNPN, CDR2 SVGIG (reference sequence). The CDR3 spells CAWSVQGWETEAFF. CDR3 DNA: TGTGCCTGGAGTGTACAGGGTTGGGAGACTGAAGCTTTCTTT.

The rearrangement joins TRBV7-7 to TRBJ2-5; D uncertain. Trimming removed 1 base at V and 7 bases at J, with 22 bases between. CDR3 length equals 17 residues. The germline CDR1 and CDR2 sequences are SSHAT and FNYEAQ (reference sequence). As DNA, the CDR3 is TGTGCCAGCAGCTTAGGGACCGAATTCGGAGCCGAGACGACCCAGTACTTC. It encodes CASSLGTEFGAETTQYF.

This clonotype was seen repeatedly, ten times or more. The rearrangement uses TRBV20-1 and TRBJ2-7; the D is unclear. From germline, CDR1 is DFQATT and CDR2 SNEGSKA (reference sequence). V gave up 0 bases and J gave up 4 bases, with 4 bases separating them. The length of the CDR3 is 11 residues. CDR3 sequence (DNA): TGCAGTGCTAGAGATCCTTACGAGCAGTACTTC. It encodes CSARDPYEQYF.

This clonotype appeared a single time. V gene TRBV7-2 combines with J gene TRBJ2-7, with D maybe TRBD1 (5 bases). CDR1 is SGHTA, CDR2 FQGNSA, per germline. V lost 0 bases, J lost 4 bases, and 13 bases lay in between. The length of the CDR3 is 15 residues. The chain's CDR3 is CASSLASREGYEQYF. CDR3 nucleotides: TGTGCCAGCAGCTTAGCGAGCAGGGAAGGGTACGAGCAGTACTTC.

This clonotype was observed a handful of times. The V call is TRBV28, the J call TRBJ2-1, with a tentative D call TRBD1 (5 bases). The germline V and J ends were trimmed by 5 bases and 0 bases, with 11 bases remaining between them. CDR1 MDHEN and CDR2 SYDVKM come from the germline V gene. The CDR3 loop spans 15 amino acids. CDR3 DNA sequence: TGTGCCAGCAGTAACCCAGGGCTCTCCTACAATGAGCAGTTCTTC. Amino acid sequence: CASSNPGLSYNEQFF.

The J gene is TRBJ2-1, the V gene TRBV20-1; D might be TRBD1 or TRBD2, each matching 6 bases. CDR1 and CDR2 (germline): DFQATT, SNEGSKA (reference sequence). The CDR3 sequence is 10 residues long. Trimming removed 6 bases from V and 12 bases from J, with 12 bases in between. The CDR3 here is CSAQKGGQFF. CDR3 in DNA: TGCAGTGCCCAAAAGGGGGGGCAGTTCTTC.

The chain combines TRBV7-6 with TRBJ2-5, with D unclear. Trimming pared 0 bases from V and 4 bases from J, leaving 9 bases between. The germline CDR1 and CDR2 sequences are SGHVS and FNYEAQ. The length of the CDR3 is 14 residues. In DNA form, the CDR3 reads TGTGCCAGCAGCTTAGCTCATTTTTCAGAGACCCAGTACTTC. Residues: CASSLAHFSETQYF.

This clonotype was counted only a few times. The chain combines TRBV28 with TRBJ2-7; D is uncertain. The CDR3 consists of 14 residues. Looked up from germline, CDR1 is MDHEN and CDR2 is SYDVKM. V shed 4 bases and J shed 3 bases, with 13 bases lying between them. The CDR3 reads CASSSGQPFYEQYF. The CDR3 DNA is TGTGCCAGCAGTTCTGGCCAACCCTTCTACGAGCAGTACTTC.

This clonotype showed up many times. The V and J genes are TRBV7-9 and TRBJ2-1, with D unclear. V shed 5 bases and J shed 7 bases, with 9 bases lying between them. This CDR3 has 12 amino acids. Germline-derived CDR1 and CDR2 are SEHNR and FQNEAQ (reference sequence). The CDR3 region has the DNA TGTGCCAGCAGCAAAAATAGGAATGAGCAGTTCTTC. This encodes CASSKNRNEQFF.

Note on this clonotype: A single base separates this from a much larger clone, so it may be a read error. The V call is TRBV3-1, the J call TRBJ1-2; weak D call: TRBD1 (5 bases). Germline CDR1 LGHDT, CDR2 YNNKEL (reference sequence). Deletions cut 4 bases from V and 4 bases from J, with 16 bases between. The CDR3 is 15 residues long. The CDR3 protein is CASSLARSTGYGYTF. CDR3 DNA: TGTGCCAGCAGCCTTGCCAGGTCAACAGGCTATGGCTACACCTTC.

This clonotype was seen a few times. The V call is TRBV5-1, the J call TRBJ2-5; D is ambiguous. Trimming stripped 2 bases from V and 5 bases from J, with 10 bases between. The germline V gene has CDR1 SGHRS and CDR2 YFSETQ. This CDR3 contains 13 residues. CDR3 bases: TGCGCCAGCAGCTTCCCATACTCGGAGACCCAGTACTTC. This translates into CASSFPYSETQYF.

The table lists this clonotype with a few counts. This sequence joins TRBV5-6 and TRBJ2-5; D gene unclear. V lost 6 bases to trimming and J lost 4 bases, with 13 bases between them. This CDR3 is 13 amino acids long. The germline gives CDR1 SGHDT, CDR2 YYEEEE. Here the CDR3 reads CASNHQLGETQYF. The CDR3 DNA sequence: TGTGCCAGCAACCATCAATTAGGAGAGACCCAGTACTTC.

Ten or more counts support this clonotype. The gene calls are TRBV27 and TRBJ2-2, with 11 positions matching TRBD2. The trim removed 5 bases at V and 9 bases at J, leaving 11 bases unmatched. The CDR3 runs to 16 residues. Per germline, CDR1 MNHEY and CDR2 SMNVEV (reference sequence). This CDR3 is CASSAGTSGRGRELFF. CDR3 in DNA: TGTGCCAGCAGTGCCGGGACTAGCGGTCGGGGAAGGGAGCTGTTTTTT.

The chain recombines TRBV19 with TRBJ2-7; either TRBD1 or TRBD2 may fit D (5 bases each). The CDR3 runs 12 residues. Trimming took 9 bases from V and 3 from J, leaving 12 bases between them. Per germline, CDR1 LNHDA and CDR2 SQIVND (reference sequence). The CDR3 loop reads CASQGPRYEQYF. The CDR3 DNA reads as TGTGCCAGCCAGGGACCGCGCTACGAGCAGTACTTC.

This clonotype was seen a few times. The gene calls are TRBV5-1 and TRBJ2-7, with D unresolved. The CDR3 loop spans 14 amino acids. CDR1 is SGHRS, CDR2 YFSETQ, per germline. Trimming cost V 0 bases and J 2 bases, with 9 bases left between them. The CDR3 here is CASSLEGLTYEQYF. The DNA for the CDR3 is TGCGCCAGCAGCTTGGAGGGATTAACCTACGAGCAGTACTTC.

This clonotype was detected ten times or more. The chain joins TRBV15 to TRBJ2-1, with D perhaps matching TRBD1 (5 bases). Germline V CDR1 and CDR2: LNHNV, YYDKDF (reference sequence). V lost 3 bases, J lost 11 bases, and 11 bases lay in between. This CDR3 is 12 amino acids long. The CDR3 DNA reads as TGTGCCACCAGCAGGTCAGGGTCTCAGCAGTTCTTC. It specifies CATSRSGSQQFF.

The chain is built from TRBV11-3 and TRBJ2-2; TRBD2 agrees at 12 bases. Germline V gene lookup returns CDR1 SGHNT and CDR2 YENEEA. CDR3 length: 15 residues. Unmatched junction bases numbered 4, after V lost 5 bases and J lost 6 bases. CDR3 nucleotides: TGTGCCAGCAGCCGGACTAGCGGGGTCCCCGGGGAGCTGTTTTTT. This sequence encodes CASSRTSGVPGELFF.

This clonotype was seen many times. This rearrangement joins TRBV7-2 to TRBJ2-7; TRBD2 matches at 8 bases. The length of the CDR3 is 15 residues. Losses at the gene ends were 5 bases for V and 2 bases for J; bases not matched to a gene: 8. In germline, CDR1 is SGHTA, CDR2 FQGNSA. The CDR3, as DNA: TGTGCCAGCAGCGTACCTAGCGGGTTAACCTACGAGCAGTACTTC. Translated, it gives CASSVPSGLTYEQYF. The full variable domain, with the rest looked up from reference TRBV7-2 and TRBJ2-7, is GAGVSQSPSNKVTEKGKDVELRCDPISGHTALYWYRQSLGQGLEFLIYFQGNSAPDKSGLPSDRFSAERTGGSVSTLTIQRTQQEDSAVYLCASSVPSGLTYEQYFGPGTRLTVT.

This rearrangement joins TRBV30 to TRBJ2-7; the match to TRBD2 covers 12 bases. The CDR3 runs to 14 residues. J gave up 4 bases and V 4 bases, and 5 bases lay outside the gene matches. Germline V CDR1 and CDR2: GTSNPN, SVGIG (reference sequence). As DNA, the CDR3 is TGTGCCTGGACTCAACTAGCGGGAGGTTACGAGCAGTACTTC. Its protein is CAWTQLAGGYEQYF.